This TCR beta chain was sequenced for a study of blood T cells in healthy people across ages. The table lists this clonotype with a few counts. What it binds is not known. A junction end diverges from the germline sequence, so it may reflect a read error. Per-sample yields of isolated PBMCs were at least 7 million. A sample-barcoded 5' primer and a J-beta primer mix were used in a second PCR of roughly 7 to 12 cycles. Each cDNA molecule was tagged by a template-switch adaptor that had 12 random nucleotides. TCRdb reprocessed the 5' RACE reads with MiXCR, giving one entry per CDR3 protein. The data contain 600,000 or so distinct CDR3 sequences, 25% to 30% of them seen just once; the ten biggest clones take up approximately 15%. Germline CDR1 and CDR2: DFQATT and SNEGSKA (reference sequence). The CDR3 runs to 17 residues. Study-wide results and limits: Estimates of total diversity, which came from one million sequenced T cells, were considered to be underestimates. Changes in expanded clonotypes were possibly confounded, as the CMV status of donors was unknown.

The receptor's source is a woman of 80 years or more in good health. This sequence joins TRBV20-1 and TRBJ1-6; tentative D call: TRBD1 (6 bases). Sequenced sample: blood. CDR3 protein: CSALESGRGGVNSPLHF. For the CDR3, the DNA is TGCAGTGCGCTTGAATCAGGCAGGGGAGGGGTAAATTCGCCCCTCCACTTT.